This TCR beta chain was obtained from a study of blood T cell repertoires in COVID-19 (dated by TCRdb to 2018 to 2020). About the study as a whole: Samples covering the acute and convalescent phases of COVID-19 were provided by collaborators in the United States, Italy and Spain. The dataset comprised deeply sampled blood TCRbeta repertoires from subjects exposed to, actively infected with, or recovered from COVID-19. Samples were obtained from the ongoing ImmuneRACE study (first 160 participants) and from 1,000 to 1,500 subjects provided by 6 global collaborators. Where available, HLA class I and class II types were taken from metadata supplied by the sample provider and were not determined by assay-based typing. The repertoires were made available in a free public database intended to serve as a resource for research on the immune response to SARS-CoV-2. The prospective study material was composed of cDNA or gDNA derived from T cells, B-cell-depleted T cells, or PBMCs. Sample metadata almost always included a de-identified subject ID, COVID-19 status, age in years and sex.

Overall study outcomes, separate from this receptor: The quantity of clinical and demographic metadata differed by source and by participant and was supplied without curation.

As concerns this clone: Its antigen remains unidentified. No much larger clone exists at a distance of one base, and base qualities are not known.

The germline V gene encodes CDR1 SGHRS and CDR2 YFSETQ. Including cysteine and phenylalanine, the CDR3 has 15 amino acids. Left in the record is the CDR3 DNA by itself, 45 bases read in frame from the first base. Relative to germline, V is 0 bases shorter and J is 8 bases shorter, with 12 bases between their ends. TCRbeta CDR3 regions were amplified from genomic DNA by means of the immunoSEQ Assay, a bias-controlled multiplex PCR. Per the original workflow: Within the assay, amplification of reference gene primers was used to estimate how many nucleated cells each sample contained. To quantify the absolute abundance of each unique TCRbeta CDR3 rearrangement, sequence reads were collapsed and filtered. Productive Simpson clonality was computed per sample as the square root of Simpson's diversity index over productive rearrangements. Entries here come from immuneACCESS through TCRdb and include only in-frame sequences with V and J called. Some clones fail to appear in such tables; in the studies checked, an unresolved V gene covers under half of the shortfall, and the cause of the remainder is unknown. The V and J calls and clone size were taken over from that table, and D and trimming were inferred from the DNA. The sample table shows 30,000 to 45,000 clones, and about 87% are seen once. 7.2% of the sample is taken by the ten largest.

Whole blood was collected in K2EDTA tubes by collaborating institutions according to the institutions' own protocols. For TCRbeta analysis, collaborators shipped samples as frozen whole blood, isolated PBMCs, or DNA extracted from either of those sample types. Specimen: peripheral blood. The receptor chain draws on TRBV5-1 and TRBJ1-6, with no D gene named confidently. The source is a human donor in a cohort sampled during active COVID-19. The sequenced DNA is TGCGCCAGCAGCTTGGCCGGACCGAGGGATTCACCCCTCCACTTT. Translated, it gives CASSLAGPRDSPLHF.